These T cell receptor beta chains were read from a single sample in a study of blood T cell repertoires in COVID-19. Sequencing was performed with immunoSEQ multiplex PCR; in TCRdb, only in-frame clones are kept and a portion is missing. This sample yields 8,400 or so clones, of which approximately 91% are seen a single time; around 4.2% belongs to the top ten. Sequencing input: peripheral blood. The receptors were gathered from a woman in her forties or fifties with active COVID-19. The CDR3 runs from the conserved cysteine through the conserved F or W. The order of the fields is D gene, clone size, J gene, V gene, CDR3 length, CDR3 protein, CDR3 DNA. A D gene is named only where the DNA matches it firmly. Some rows mark clone size as missing; the rest say once, few, many or name a class of expanded clone.

TRBD1	-	TRBJ2-5	TRBV27	10	CASTRQGAYF	TGTGCCAGCACCCGACAGGGCGCGTACTTC
-	-	TRBJ2-2	TRBV12-1	14	CASAPRKETGELFF	TGTGCCAGCGCCCCGAGGAAGGAAACCGGGGAGCTGTTTTTT
TRBD2	-	TRBJ2-7	TRBV7-3	15	CASSLAASGAYEQYF	TGTGCCAGCAGCTTAGCGGCTAGCGGGGCATACGAGCAGTACTTC
TRBD1	-	TRBJ1-2	TRBV4-1	14	CASSQDHRGYGYTF	TGCGCCAGCAGCCAAGATCACAGGGGGTATGGCTACACCTTC
TRBD2	-	TRBJ2-7	TRBV28	15	CASSSLGTSGGEQYF	TGTGCCAGCAGTTCCCTCGGGACTAGCGGGGGCGAGCAGTACTTC
TRBD1	-	TRBJ2-3	TRBV2	15	CASRDRQGAADTQYF	TGTGCCAGCAGAGATAGACAGGGGGCCGCAGATACGCAGTATTTT
TRBD1	-	TRBJ1-2	TRBV28	20	CASSTLDVHRGQGKEYGYTF	TGTGCCAGCAGTACCCTTGACGTCCATCGGGGACAGGGGAAGGAATATGGCTACACCTTC
-	-	TRBJ1-5	TRBV29-1	15	CSVVETGFSNQPQHF	TGCAGCGTTGTAGAAACAGGGTTCAGCAATCAGCCCCAGCATTTT
-	-	TRBJ1-1	TRBV16	15	CASSQSDQRFSEAFF	TGTGCCAGCAGCCAATCGGACCAGCGGTTCTCTGAAGCTTTCTTT
TRBD1	once	TRBJ1-2	TRBV13	13	CASSGDRESGYTF	TGTGCCAGCAGCGGTGACAGGGAATCTGGCTACACCTTC
-	-	TRBJ2-7	TRBV20-1	11	CSARGDSGQYF	TGCAGTGCTAGGGGGGACTCGGGGCAGTACTTC
-	-	TRBJ1-5	TRBV28	14	CASSPPGDNQPQHF	TGTGCCAGCAGTCCTCCGGGGGACAATCAGCCCCAGCATTTT
-	-	TRBJ2-7	TRBV3-1/TRBV3-2	13	CASSHGGTYEQYF	TGTGCCAGCAGCCACGGGGGAACCTACGAGCAGTACTTC